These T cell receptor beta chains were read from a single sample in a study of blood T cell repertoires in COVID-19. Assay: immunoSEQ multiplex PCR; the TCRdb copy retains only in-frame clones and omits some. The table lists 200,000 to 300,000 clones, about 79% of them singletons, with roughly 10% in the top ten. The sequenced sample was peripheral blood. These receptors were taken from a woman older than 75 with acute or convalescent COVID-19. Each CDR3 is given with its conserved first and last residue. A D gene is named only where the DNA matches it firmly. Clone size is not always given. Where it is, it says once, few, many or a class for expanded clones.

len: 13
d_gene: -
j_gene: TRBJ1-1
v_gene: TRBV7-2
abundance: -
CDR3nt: TGTGCCAGCAGCTTAGCGCAACAGATCCAGGCTTTCTTT
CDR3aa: CASSLAQQIQAFF

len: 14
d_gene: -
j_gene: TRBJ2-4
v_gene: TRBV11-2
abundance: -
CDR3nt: TGTGCCAGCAGCCCGGACACAACCAAAAACATTCAGTACTTC
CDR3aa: CASSPDTTKNIQYF

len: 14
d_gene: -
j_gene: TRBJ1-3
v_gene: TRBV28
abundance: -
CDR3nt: TGTGCCAGCAGCTCTTGGAGCTCTGGAAACACCATATATTTT
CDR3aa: CASSSWSSGNTIYF

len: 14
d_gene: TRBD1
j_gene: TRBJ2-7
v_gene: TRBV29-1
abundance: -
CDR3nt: TGCAGCGTTTCCAGACAGGGGCCGACCTACGAGCAGTACTTC
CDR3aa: CSVSRQGPTYEQYF

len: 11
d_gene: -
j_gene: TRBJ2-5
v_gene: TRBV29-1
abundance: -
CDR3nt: TGCAGCGTTCTCCGGTGGGAGACCCAGTACTTC
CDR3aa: CSVLRWETQYF

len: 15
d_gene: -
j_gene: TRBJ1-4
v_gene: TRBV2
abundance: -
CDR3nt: TGTGCCAGCAGTGAAACGGGTGCCCCCGGGGGGGAACTGTTTTTT
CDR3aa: CASSETGAPGGELFF

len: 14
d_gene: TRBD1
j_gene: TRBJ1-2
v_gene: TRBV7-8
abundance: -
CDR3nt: TGTGCCAGCAGCTTTGGACAGGGAAACTATGGCTACACCTTC
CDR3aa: CASSFGQGNYGYTF

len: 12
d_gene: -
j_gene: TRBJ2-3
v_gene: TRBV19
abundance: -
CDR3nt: TGTGCCAGTAGGGGGGGAACAGATACGCAGTATTTT
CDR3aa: CASRGGTDTQYF

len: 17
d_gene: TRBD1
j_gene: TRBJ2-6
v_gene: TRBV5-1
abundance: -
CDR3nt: TGCGCCAGCAGCTCGGGGACAGTCCTTTCTGGGGCCAACGTCCTGACTTTC
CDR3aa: CASSSGTVLSGANVLTF

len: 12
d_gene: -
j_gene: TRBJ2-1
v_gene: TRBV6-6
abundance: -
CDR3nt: TGTGCCAGCGGGGAAGGCGGGGAAAAGCAGTTCTTC
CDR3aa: CASGEGGEKQFF

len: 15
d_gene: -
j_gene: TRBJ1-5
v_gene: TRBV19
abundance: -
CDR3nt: TGTGCCAGTAGTAAGGTCCGGGACTTGGATCAGCCCCAGCATTTT
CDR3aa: CASSKVRDLDQPQHF

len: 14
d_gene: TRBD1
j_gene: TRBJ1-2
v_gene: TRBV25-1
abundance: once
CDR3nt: TGTGCCAGCAGTGAATCCCGACAGGGCAATGGCTACACCTTC
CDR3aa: CASSESRQGNGYTF

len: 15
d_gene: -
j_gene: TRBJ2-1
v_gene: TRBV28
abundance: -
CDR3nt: TGTGCCAGCAGGCCAAGGAGAGGGCCCTACAATGAGCAGTTCTTC
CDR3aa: CASRPRRGPYNEQFF

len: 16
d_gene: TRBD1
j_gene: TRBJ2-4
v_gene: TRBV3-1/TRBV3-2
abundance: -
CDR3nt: TGTGCCAGCAGCGCCGGACAGGGCCTAGCCAAAAACATTCAGTACTTC
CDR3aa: CASSAGQGLAKNIQYF

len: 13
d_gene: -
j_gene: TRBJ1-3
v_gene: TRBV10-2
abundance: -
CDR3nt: TGCGCCAGCCGAACGCCGGCTGGAAACACCATATATTTT
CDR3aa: CASRTPAGNTIYF

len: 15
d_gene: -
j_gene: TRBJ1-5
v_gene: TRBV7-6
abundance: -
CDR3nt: TGTGCCAGCAGCTTAGGGCAGGGGTCCAATCAGCCCCAGCATTTT
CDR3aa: CASSLGQGSNQPQHF

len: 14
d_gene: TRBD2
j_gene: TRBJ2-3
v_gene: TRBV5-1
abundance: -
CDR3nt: TGCGCCAGCAATCTAGCGGGGAATCGGGATACGCAGTATTTT
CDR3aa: CASNLAGNRDTQYF

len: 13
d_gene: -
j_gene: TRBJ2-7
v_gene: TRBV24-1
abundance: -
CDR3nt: TGTGCCACCGCCGACACCCTCTCCTACGAGCAGTACTTC
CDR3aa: CATADTLSYEQYF

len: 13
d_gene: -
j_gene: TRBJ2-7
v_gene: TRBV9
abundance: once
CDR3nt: TGTGCCAGCAGCGTAGCCGTCGAGGGCGAGCAGTACTTC
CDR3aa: CASSVAVEGEQYF

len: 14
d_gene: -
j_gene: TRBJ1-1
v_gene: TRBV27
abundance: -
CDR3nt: TGTGCCAGCAGTTTATCGGCGGCCCACCTTGGGGCTTTCTTT
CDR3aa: CASSLSAAHLGAFF

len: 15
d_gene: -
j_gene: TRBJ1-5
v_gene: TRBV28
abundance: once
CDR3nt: TGTGCCAGCAGTTTATACAGGGACCAGCGTCAGCCCCAGCATTTT
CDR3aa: CASSLYRDQRQPQHF

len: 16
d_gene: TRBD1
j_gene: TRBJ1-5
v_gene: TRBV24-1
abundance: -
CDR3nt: TGTGCCACCAGTGATCCCCGGGACAGGGGAGGTCAGCCCCAGCATTTT
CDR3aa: CATSDPRDRGGQPQHF

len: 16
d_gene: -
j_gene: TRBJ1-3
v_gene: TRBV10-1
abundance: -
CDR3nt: TGCGCCTTACCTAAGGGCCCAGGGGCGGTTGGAAACACCATATATTTT
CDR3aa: CALPKGPGAVGNTIYF

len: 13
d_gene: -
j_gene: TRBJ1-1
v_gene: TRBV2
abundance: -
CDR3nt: TGTGCCAGCAGCAAGAATAAACAGGGTTCAGCTTTCTTT
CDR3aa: CASSKNKQGSAFF

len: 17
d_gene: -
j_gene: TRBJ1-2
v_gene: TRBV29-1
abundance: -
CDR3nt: TGCAGCGTTGCTTGGGAGGGGACCGTCCCTGTGAACTATGGCTACACCTTC
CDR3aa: CSVAWEGTVPVNYGYTF

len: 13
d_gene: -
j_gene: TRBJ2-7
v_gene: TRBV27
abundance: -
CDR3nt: TGTGCCAGCAGTTTGGCCGGGGTCTACGAGCAGTACTTC
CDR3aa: CASSLAGVYEQYF

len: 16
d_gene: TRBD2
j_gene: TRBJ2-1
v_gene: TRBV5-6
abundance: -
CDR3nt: TGTGCCAGCAGGGATCGGGAGGCAGGGCACTACAATGAGCAGTTCTTC
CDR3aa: CASRDREAGHYNEQFF

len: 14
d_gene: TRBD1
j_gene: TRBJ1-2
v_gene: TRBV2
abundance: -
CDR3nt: TGTGCCAGCCGGTTAACAGGGGTCTTCTATGGCTACACCTTC
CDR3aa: CASRLTGVFYGYTF

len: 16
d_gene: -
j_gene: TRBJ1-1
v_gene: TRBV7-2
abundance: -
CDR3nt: TGTGCCAGCAGCTTATTGAGAATGTCATTGAACACTGAAGCTTTCTTT
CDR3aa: CASSLLRMSLNTEAFF

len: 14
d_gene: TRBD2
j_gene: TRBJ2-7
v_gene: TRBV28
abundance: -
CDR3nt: TGTGCCAGCAGTTCCGGGACTAGCGGGACCGAGCAGTACTTC
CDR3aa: CASSSGTSGTEQYF

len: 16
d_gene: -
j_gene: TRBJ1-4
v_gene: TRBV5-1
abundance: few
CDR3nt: TGCGCCAGCAGCTTGGCGGGGGACGTGTTGGGTGAAAAACTGTTTTTT
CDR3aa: CASSLAGDVLGEKLFF

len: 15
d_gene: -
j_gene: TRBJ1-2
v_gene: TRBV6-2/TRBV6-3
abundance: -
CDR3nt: TGTGCCAGCAGTTACCTGGGGCAGGATCACTATGGCTACACCTTC
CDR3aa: CASSYLGQDHYGYTF

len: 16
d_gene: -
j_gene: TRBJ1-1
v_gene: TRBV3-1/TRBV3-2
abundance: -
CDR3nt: TGTGCCAGCAGCCAAGAGGTAACGAGGGGGGGAACTGAAGCTTTCTTT
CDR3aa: CASSQEVTRGGTEAFF

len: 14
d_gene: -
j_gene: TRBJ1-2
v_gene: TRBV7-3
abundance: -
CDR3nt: TGTGCCAGCAGCTTAGGTCCACAGGCCGGAGGCTACACCTTC
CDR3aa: CASSLGPQAGGYTF

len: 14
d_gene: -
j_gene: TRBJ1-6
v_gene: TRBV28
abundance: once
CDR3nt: TGTGCCAGCCGAACACAGGCGAAGAATTCACCCCTCCACTTT
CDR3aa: CASRTQAKNSPLHF

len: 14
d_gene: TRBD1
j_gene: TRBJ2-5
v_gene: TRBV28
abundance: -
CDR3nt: TGTGCCAGCAGTTTAGACAGGGCTAGGGAGACCCAGTACTTC
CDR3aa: CASSLDRARETQYF

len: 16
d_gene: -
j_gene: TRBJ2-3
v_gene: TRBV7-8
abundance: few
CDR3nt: TGTGCCAGCAGCTTAACAACTAGAGGCCCCACAGATACGCAGTATTTT
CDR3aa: CASSLTTRGPTDTQYF

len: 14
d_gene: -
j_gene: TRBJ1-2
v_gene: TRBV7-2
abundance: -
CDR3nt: TGTGCCAGCAGCTTAACAGCTCCTCCAGGAAGCTACACCTTC
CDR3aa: CASSLTAPPGSYTF

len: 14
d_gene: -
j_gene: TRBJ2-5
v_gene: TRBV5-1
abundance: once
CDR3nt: TGCGCCAGCAGCTTCACGGACAGTAAAGAGACCCAGTACTTC
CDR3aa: CASSFTDSKETQYF

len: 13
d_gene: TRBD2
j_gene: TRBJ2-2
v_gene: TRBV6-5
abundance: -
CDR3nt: TGTGCCAGCAGTTCGCGGGGGACCGGGGAGCTGTTTTTT
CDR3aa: CASSSRGTGELFF

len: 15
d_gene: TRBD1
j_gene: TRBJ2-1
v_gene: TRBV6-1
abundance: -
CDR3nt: TGTGCCAGCAGTGAATACAGGGGAACCTACAATGAGCAGTTCTTC
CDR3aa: CASSEYRGTYNEQFF

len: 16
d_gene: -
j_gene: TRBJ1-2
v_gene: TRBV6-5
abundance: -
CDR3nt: TGTGCCAGCAGTTACTCGACCCAGACAGCTCCATGGACCTACACCTTC
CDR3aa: CASSYSTQTAPWTYTF

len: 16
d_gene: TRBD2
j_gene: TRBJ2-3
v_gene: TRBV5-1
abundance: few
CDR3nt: TGCGCCAGCAGCCCGGGCGGGGGGAAGACGACAGATACGCAGTATTTT
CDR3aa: CASSPGGGKTTDTQYF

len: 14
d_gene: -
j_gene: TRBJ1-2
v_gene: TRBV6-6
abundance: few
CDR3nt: TGTGCCAGCAGTTACCCCGGGGGGACCCATGGCTACACCTTC
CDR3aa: CASSYPGGTHGYTF

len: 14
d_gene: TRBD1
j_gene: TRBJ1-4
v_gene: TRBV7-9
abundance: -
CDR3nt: TGTGCCAGCAGTAGGGGGCTCGATAATGAAAAACTGTTTTTT
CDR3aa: CASSRGLDNEKLFF

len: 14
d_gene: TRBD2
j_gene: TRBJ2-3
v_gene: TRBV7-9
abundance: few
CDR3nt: TGTGCCAGCAGCACTAGCGGTAGCACAGATACGCAGTATTTT
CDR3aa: CASSTSGSTDTQYF

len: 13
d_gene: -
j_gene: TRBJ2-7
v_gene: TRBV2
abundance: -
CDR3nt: TGTGCCAGCAGTGAAACACAGGGCTACGAGCAGTACTTC
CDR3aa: CASSETQGYEQYF